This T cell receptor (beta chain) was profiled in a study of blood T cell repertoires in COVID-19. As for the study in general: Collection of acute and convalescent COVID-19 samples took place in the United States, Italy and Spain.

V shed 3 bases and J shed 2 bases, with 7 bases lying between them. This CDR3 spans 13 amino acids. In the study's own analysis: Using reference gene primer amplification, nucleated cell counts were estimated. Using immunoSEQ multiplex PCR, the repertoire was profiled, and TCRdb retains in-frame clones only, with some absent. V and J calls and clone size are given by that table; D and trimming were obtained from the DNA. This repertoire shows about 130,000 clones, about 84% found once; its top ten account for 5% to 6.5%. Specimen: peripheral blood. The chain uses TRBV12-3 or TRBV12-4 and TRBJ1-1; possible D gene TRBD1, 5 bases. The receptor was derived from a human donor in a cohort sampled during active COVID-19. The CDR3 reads CASSFQGNTEAFF. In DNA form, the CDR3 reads TGTGCCAGCAGTTTTCAGGGAAACACTGAAGCTTTCTTT.